Given below is one T cell receptor (beta chain) in context. Its antigen is still unknown. This sample was included in a study of T cell responses to AZD1222 COVID-19 vaccine. Study findings and constraints: Only a handful of people who got AZD1222 tested seropositive at baseline. Donors were mostly white British, more females; clonal diversity possibly underestimated. Unmutated regions of variants are reportedly targeted by nearly half of spike-specific TCRs.

Measured with immunoSEQ multiplex PCR; TCRdb has only the in-frame clones, and not every one. The table has about 92,000 clones, approximately 88% seen once. The receptor's source is an adult in good health. The sequences come from peripheral blood, collected on day 0 of AZD1222 vaccination.

The CDR3 spells CASSKDRGGYTF. DNA of the CDR3: TGCGCCAGCAGCAAGGACAGGGGAGGCTACACCTTC. The chain recombines TRBV5-1 with TRBJ1-2; 9 bases line up with TRBD1. CDR1 is SGHRS, CDR2 YFSETQ, per germline. The CDR3 extends over 12 amino acids. After removal of 4 bases from V and 8 bases from J, the junction contained 3 bases not matched to a gene. The full variable domain, completed using reference TRBV5-1 and TRBJ1-2, is KAGVTQTPRYLIKTRGQQVTLSCSPISGHRSVSWYQQTPGQGLQFLFEYFSETQRNKGNFPGRFSGRQFSNSRSEMNVSTLELGDSALYLCASSKDRGGYTFGSGTRLTVV.